The clone carrying this TCR beta chain was detected many times. Every TCR cDNA molecule carried a tag that served as a unique molecular identifier. TCRdb reanalysed the 5' RACE reads using MiXCR and keeps one entry per CDR3 protein. The sample records around 89,000 distinct CDR3 sequences, 10% to 15% being singletons. V lost 2 bases to trimming and J lost 5 bases, with 13 bases between them. Germline assignment: CDR1 MNHNS and CDR2 SASEGT. The CDR3 is 14 residues long. Time point denoted: sample taken at primary tumor resection. The study sequenced unsorted whole RNA from tumor, nontumor lung or frozen PBMC. These data belong to a study of spatial heterogeneity in lung cancer. Study details: Alpha-chain sequences were consistently detected in smaller numbers than beta-chain sequences.

The receptor comes from a male donor with early-stage non-small cell lung cancer. The J gene is TRBJ2-7, the V gene TRBV6-1; D gene ambiguous. The sample in question was PBMCs, obtained at surgery. The CDR3 nucleotides are TGTGCCAGCAGTGAAAGGCTAGGACCTAACGAGCAGTACTTC. Translating gives CASSERLGPNEQYF.